Following are 27 T cell receptor beta chains from one sample sequenced in a study of cytomegalovirus exposure and HLA in healthy donors. The PCR employed 60 Vbeta primers together with 13 Jbeta primers. Here immunoSEQ multiplex PCR was the method, and the copy in TCRdb shows in-frame clones only, minus some. The sample shows 80,000 to 90,000 clones, around four fifths of them seen only once. Sequenced input: PBMCs. These receptors originate from a man aged 30 to 39 in good health and CMV-seronegative.

The table lists this clone with a few counts. The identical CDR3 is also encoded by other nucleotide sequences in the sample. In nucleotides, the CDR3 is TGTGCCAGTAGTGGCCAGGGGAACACTGAAGCTTTCTTT. As protein: CASSGQGNTEAFF. This chain uses TRBV19 with TRBJ1-1, with D maybe TRBD1 (5 bases). The germline V and J ends were trimmed by 5 bases and 1 base, with 8 bases remaining between them. The CDR3 is 13 residues long. Germline values: CDR1 LNHDA, CDR2 SQIVND (reference sequence).

The V and J genes are TRBV6-4 and TRBJ2-2, with 8 bases fitting TRBD1. Germline trimming cut 4 bases from V and 6 bases from J; bases unmatched to any gene: 7. The CDR3 runs 15 residues. Per germline, CDR1 MRHNA and CDR2 SNTAGT. CDR3 amino acids: CASSAEDRVPGELFF. The CDR3 DNA reads TGTGCCAGCAGTGCAGAGGACAGGGTCCCCGGGGAGCTGTTTTTT.

On this clone itself: The sample contains more than one DNA sequence encoding this CDR3. The rearrangement joins TRBV19 to TRBJ2-3; 8 nucleotides align to TRBD2. CDR1 is LNHDA and CDR2 is SQIVND in the germline V gene (reference sequence). This CDR3 region has 14 residues. Losses at the gene ends were 1 base for V and 6 bases for J; bases not matched to a gene: 3. CDR3 region: CASSIAGGQDTQYF. CDR3 DNA: TGTGCCAGTAGTATAGCGGGGGGGCAGGATACGCAGTATTTT.

The V gene is TRBV7-2, the J gene TRBJ1-2, with a possible D match to TRBD1 (5 bases). Looked up from germline, CDR1 is SGHTA and CDR2 is FQGNSA. The CDR3 loop spans 13 amino acids. V shed 9 bases and J shed 2 bases, with 13 bases lying between them. CDR3 nucleotide sequence: TGTGCCAGGGACGAGGACAAAAACTATGGCTACACCTTC. It translates to CARDEDKNYGYTF.

The V gene is TRBV19, the J gene TRBJ1-6; 7 nucleotides align to TRBD1. The CDR3 spans 16 residues. The ends lost 3 bases at V and 9 bases at J; junction bases unmatched: 11. In germline, CDR1 is LNHDA, CDR2 SQIVND (reference sequence). CDR3 residues: CASSIPSTRGISPLHF. The DNA of the CDR3 is TGTGCCAGTAGTATCCCTTCGACCAGGGGGATTTCACCCCTCCACTTT.

V gene TRBV10-1 combines with J gene TRBJ2-1; 7 bases fit TRBD1. V shed 4 bases, J shed 4 bases, and the junction held 7 bases outside the gene matches. The CDR3 spans 15 residues. CDR1 and CDR2 from the germline V gene are WNHNN and SYGVQD (reference sequence). CDR3: CASSARRGHYNEQFF. Written as DNA, the CDR3 is TGCGCCAGCAGTGCGAGAAGGGGGCATTACAATGAGCAGTTCTTC.

The rearrangement uses TRBV2 and TRBJ1-2; D is perhaps TRBD1 (5 bases). V was trimmed by 2 bases and J by 14 bases, leaving 15 bases between them. Germline V gene data show CDR1 as SNHLY and CDR2 as FYNNEI. The CDR3 has 12 residues. The CDR3 DNA reads as TGTGCCAGCAGTGAACCTGATAGGGGAATGACCTTC. It specifies CASSEPDRGMTF.

The chain combines TRBV5-1 with TRBJ1-5; D is perhaps TRBD1 (5 bases). V dropped 4 bases and J dropped 0 bases, with 14 bases sitting between them. Looked up from germline, CDR1 is SGHRS and CDR2 is YFSETQ. The CDR3 loop spans 16 amino acids. The CDR3 is CASSPGDSLSNQPQHF. The CDR3 region has the DNA TGCGCCAGCAGCCCGGGTGACAGCCTTAGCAATCAGCCCCAGCATTTT.

This clone appeared once. The V call is TRBV19, the J call TRBJ1-2; 8 bases agree with TRBD1. Germline V lookup: CDR1 LNHDA, CDR2 SQIVND (reference sequence). The CDR3 covers 14 residues. The V segment lost 5 bases and the J segment 8 bases; nucleotides outside the gene matches: 10. The CDR3 nucleotides read TGTGCCAGTAGTGTTTCGGGACAGGCATACGGCTACACCTTC. Its protein product is CASSVSGQAYGYTF.

This chain links TRBV6-5 with TRBJ1-1; the match to TRBD1 covers 7 bases. Looked up from germline, CDR1 is MNHEY and CDR2 is SVGAGI. The CDR3 loop spans 14 amino acids. With 6 bases clipped from V and 1 base from J, the junction kept 5 bases outside the gene matches. The CDR3 DNA is TGTGCCAGCAGGAAGCAGGGGGGGAACACTGAAGCTTTCTTT. Its protein product is CASRKQGGNTEAFF.

CDR3 DNA: TGTGCCAGCAGCTTGCTCCTAGCGGGGGGGCCAGAGACCCAGTACTTC. Translating gives CASSLLLAGGPETQYF. The chain couples TRBV5-4 to TRBJ2-5; 12 nucleotides align to TRBD2. With V trimmed by 1 base and J by 4 bases, 5 bases remained unmatched. This CDR3 spans 16 amino acids. Germline V CDR1 and CDR2: SGHNT, YYREEE (reference sequence).

The chain combines TRBV4-3 with TRBJ1-6, with 9 bases matching TRBD1. CDR1 is LGHNA, CDR2 YSLEER, per germline. This CDR3 comprises 17 residues. V gave up 0 bases and J gave up 7 bases; unmatched junction bases: 7. The CDR3 sequence: CASSQESQGARNSPLHF. CDR3 DNA: TGCGCCAGCAGCCAAGAGTCACAGGGGGCGCGGAATTCACCCCTCCACTTT.

The sample holds a few counts of this clone. The CDR3 DNA follows: TGTGCCAGCAGCATAGCCCAGGGCCTTAGCAATGAGCAGTTCTTC. Its translation is CASSIAQGLSNEQFF. The chain carries TRBV7-3 and TRBJ2-1; tentative D call: TRBD1 (5 bases). This CDR3 has 15 residues. V lost 5 bases to trimming and J lost 6 bases, with 17 bases between them. CDR1 is SGHTA and CDR2 is FQGTGA in the germline V gene.

The genes are TRBV5-1 and TRBJ2-5; D may be TRBD1 (5 bases). Trimming left V 2 bases short and J 2 bases short, with 22 bases between. The germline CDR1 and CDR2 sequences are SGHRS and YFSETQ. The CDR3 is 18 amino acids. CDR3 DNA: TGCGCCAGCAGCTTCTCAATCACGGGTGGGGCAGGACAAGAGACCCAGTACTTC. Its translation: CASSFSITGGAGQETQYF.

A few counts support this clone. The genes are TRBV29-1 and TRBJ1-2, with 7 bases aligning to TRBD1. The CDR3 runs to 12 residues. Germline V gene lookup returns CDR1 SQVTM and CDR2 ANQGSEA. V was clipped by 8 bases and J by 4 bases; unmatched bases: 7. The CDR3 reads CSMRTGVYGYTF. CDR3 DNA: TGCAGCATGAGGACAGGCGTCTATGGCTACACCTTC. Full variable domain (outside the CDR3, taken from reference TRBV29-1 and TRBJ1-2): SAVISQKPSRDICQRGTSLTIQCQVDSQVTMMFWYRQQPGQSLTLIATANQGSEATYESGFVIDKFPISRPNLTFSTLTVSNMSPEDSSIYLCSMRTGVYGYTFGSGTRLTVV.

This rearrangement joins TRBV4-3 to TRBJ1-2, with 8 bases that match TRBD1. Germline values: CDR1 LGHNA, CDR2 YSLEER. This CDR3 is built from 17 residues. The V gene end was trimmed by 3 bases and the J gene end by 8 bases; junction bases not matched to a gene: 17. The CDR3 region is CASSQPGTGSIGGGYTF. The DNA of the CDR3 is TGCGCCAGCAGCCAGCCCGGGACAGGCTCCATTGGGGGGGGCTACACCTTC.

J is TRBJ2-2 and V is TRBV7-3; possibly TRBD2 for D (6 bases). V dropped 4 bases and J dropped 4 bases, with 19 bases sitting between them. The CDR3 is 17 residues long. The V gene's germline CDR1 is SGHTA and CDR2 FQGTGA. CDR3 loop: CASSSLGVAARTGELFF. The CDR3 DNA reads TGTGCCAGCAGCTCCCTCGGGGTAGCGGCCCGCACCGGGGAGCTGTTTTTT.

The chain combines TRBV19 with TRBJ1-4; D gene ambiguous. CDR3 length: 14 amino acids. Germline V gene sequence: CDR1 LNHDA, CDR2 SQIVND (reference sequence). Trimming stripped 5 bases from V and 0 bases from J, with 7 bases between. The DNA of the CDR3 is TGTGCCAGTAGTCCCGGGGCAACTAATGAAAAACTGTTTTTT. Translating it yields CASSPGATNEKLFF.

The V call is TRBV7-9, the J call TRBJ1-1, with a tentative D call TRBD1 (5 bases). The CDR3 loop spans 14 amino acids. Germline V gene sequence: CDR1 SEHNR, CDR2 FQNEAQ (reference sequence). The V gene lost 5 bases and the J gene lost 6 bases, with 16 bases spanning the gap. The CDR3 sequence: CASSQSGFVAEAFF. In DNA form, the CDR3 reads TGTGCCAGCAGCCAGTCAGGGTTCGTCGCTGAAGCTTTCTTT.

This chain joins TRBV5-1 and TRBJ2-3; no firm D call. This CDR3 has 14 residues. The V and J ends lost 4 bases and 1 base respectively, with 10 bases between them. Per the germline V gene, CDR1 is SGHRS and CDR2 is YFSETQ. The CDR3 nucleotides are TGCGCCAGCAGCCCCCCCCAGGGCACAGATACGCAGTATTTT. Encoded protein: CASSPPQGTDTQYF.

In its sample, this clone was seen once. The chain employs TRBV7-8 and TRBJ1-3, with TRBD1 as a possible D gene (6 bases). Germline V gene sequence: CDR1 SGHVS, CDR2 FQNEAQ. V gave up 4 bases and J gave up 7 bases, with 23 bases separating them. The CDR3 is made up of 17 amino acids. The CDR3 nucleotides read TGTGCCAGCAGCTACTCAGTCGACAGGACGGCAAGGAACACCATATATTTT. This gives the protein CASSYSVDRTARNTIYF. The full variable domain, completed using reference TRBV7-8 and TRBJ1-3, is GAGVSQSPRYKVAKRGQDVALRCDPISGHVSLFWYQQALGQGPEFLTYFQNEAQLDKSGLPSDRFFAERPEGSVSTLKIQRTQQEDSAVYLCASSYSVDRTARNTIYFGEGSWLTVV.

J is TRBJ1-4 and V is TRBV7-9; D uncertain. V lost 5 bases to trimming and J lost 8 bases, with 18 bases between them. Germline V gene lookup returns CDR1 SEHNR and CDR2 FQNEAQ (reference sequence). This CDR3 is built from 15 residues. The CDR3 reads CASSQNSKGGEKLFF. The CDR3 coding sequence is TGTGCCAGCAGCCAGAACTCCAAGGGAGGCGAAAAACTGTTTTTT.

The rearrangement links TRBV6-6 to TRBJ1-5; the D is unclear. V was pared by 2 bases and J by 7 bases, with 18 bases between. There are 16 residues in the CDR3. CDR1 is MNHNY, CDR2 SVGAGI, per germline (reference sequence). The CDR3 region is CASSYAGRPSSQPQHF. The DNA of the CDR3 is TGTGCCAGCAGTTACGCAGGCAGGCCGTCCTCACAGCCCCAGCATTTT.

In DNA, the CDR3 is TGTGCCAGCAGCTTCTCCCGGCAGGGGCCTTGGGAGACCCAGTACTTC. Its translation: CASSFSRQGPWETQYF. The genes are TRBV11-2 and TRBJ2-5; D is possibly TRBD1 (6 bases). Trimming shortened V by 3 bases and J by 5 bases, and 19 bases separated the two germline ends. CDR3 size: 16 residues. The germline CDR1 and CDR2 sequences are SGHAT and FQNNGV.

This chain joins TRBV27 and TRBJ2-1, with 12 bases lining up with TRBD2. J was trimmed by 0 bases and V by 5 bases; bases with no gene match: 8. CDR1 is MNHEY and CDR2 is SMNVEV in the germline V gene (reference sequence). The CDR3 loop spans 18 amino acids. CDR3 in DNA: TGTGCCAGCAGTCCAGGGACTAGCGGGTTCGGCTCCTACAATGAGCAGTTCTTC. Its protein product is CASSPGTSGFGSYNEQFF.

The chain is built from TRBV30 and TRBJ2-2, with unresolved D. The length of the CDR3 is 12 residues. V lost 2 bases and J lost 6, with 7 bases in between. Germline lookup yields CDR1 GTSNPN and CDR2 SVGIG (reference sequence). DNA for the CDR3: TGTGCCTGGAGTATTGGAGCCGGGGAGCTGTTTTTT. Translation gives CAWSIGAGELFF.

The chain combines TRBV7-9 with TRBJ1-1, with 7 bases matching TRBD1. From germline, CDR1 is SEHNR and CDR2 FQNEAQ (reference sequence). The CDR3 is made up of 14 amino acids. The junction had 4 bases not matched to a gene; V was cut back by 4 bases and J by 2 bases. CDR3 loop: CASSYGTANTEAFF. The CDR3 DNA follows: TGTGCCAGCAGCTACGGGACAGCCAACACTGAAGCTTTCTTT.